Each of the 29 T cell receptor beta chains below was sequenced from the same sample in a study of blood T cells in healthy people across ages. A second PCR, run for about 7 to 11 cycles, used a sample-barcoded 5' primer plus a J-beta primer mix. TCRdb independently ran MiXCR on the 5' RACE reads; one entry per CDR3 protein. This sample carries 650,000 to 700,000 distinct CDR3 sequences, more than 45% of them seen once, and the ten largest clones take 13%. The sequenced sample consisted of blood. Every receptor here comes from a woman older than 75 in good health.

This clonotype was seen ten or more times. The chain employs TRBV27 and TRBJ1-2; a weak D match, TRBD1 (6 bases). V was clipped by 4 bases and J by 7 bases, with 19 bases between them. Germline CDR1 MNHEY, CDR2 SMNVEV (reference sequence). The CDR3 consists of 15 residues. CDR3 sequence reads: CASSWNSWGAGGYTF. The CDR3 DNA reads TGTGCCAGCAGTTGGAACAGTTGGGGGGCCGGTGGCTACACCTTC.

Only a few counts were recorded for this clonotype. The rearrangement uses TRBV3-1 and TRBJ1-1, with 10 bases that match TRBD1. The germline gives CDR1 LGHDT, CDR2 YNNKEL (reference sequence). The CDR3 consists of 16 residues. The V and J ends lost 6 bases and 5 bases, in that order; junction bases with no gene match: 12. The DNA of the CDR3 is TGTGCCAGCAGTCCCGGGACAGGGGTTAGAGATACTGAAGCTTTCTTT. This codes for CASSPGTGVRDTEAFF.

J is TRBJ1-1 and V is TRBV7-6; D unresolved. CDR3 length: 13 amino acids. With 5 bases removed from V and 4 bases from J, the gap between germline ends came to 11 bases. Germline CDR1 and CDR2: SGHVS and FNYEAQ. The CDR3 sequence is CASSLWIGTEAFF. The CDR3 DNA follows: TGTGCCAGCAGCCTTTGGATTGGCACTGAAGCTTTCTTT.

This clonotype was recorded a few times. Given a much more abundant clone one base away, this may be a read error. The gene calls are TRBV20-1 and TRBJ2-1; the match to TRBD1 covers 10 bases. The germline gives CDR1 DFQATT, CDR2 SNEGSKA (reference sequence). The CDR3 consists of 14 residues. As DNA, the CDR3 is TGCAGTGCTAGGCGGGACAGGGGCTACAATGAGCGGTTCTTC. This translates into CSARRDRGYNERFF.

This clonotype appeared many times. The DNA for the CDR3 is TGTGCCAGCAGCCAAGAGATACTACAGGGATCAGCTTTCTTT. Translation: CASSQEILQGSAFF. The rearrangement uses TRBV4-2 and TRBJ1-1; possible D gene TRBD1, 6 bases. This CDR3 comprises 14 residues. The V gene lost 0 bases and the J gene lost 10 bases, with 15 bases spanning the gap. Germline V gene data show CDR1 as LGHNA and CDR2 as YNFKEQ.

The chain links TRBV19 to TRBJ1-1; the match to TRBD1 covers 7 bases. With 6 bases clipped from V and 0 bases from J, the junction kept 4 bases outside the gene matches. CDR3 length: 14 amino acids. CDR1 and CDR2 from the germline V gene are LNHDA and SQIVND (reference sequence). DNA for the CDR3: TGTGCCAGTAGGTGGGACAGTTTGAACACTGAAGCTTTCTTT. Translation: CASRWDSLNTEAFF.

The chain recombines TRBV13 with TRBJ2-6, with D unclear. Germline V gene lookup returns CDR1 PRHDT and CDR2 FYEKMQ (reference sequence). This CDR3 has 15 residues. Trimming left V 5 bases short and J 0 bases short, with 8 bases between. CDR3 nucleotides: TGTGCCAGCAGCCCCACCCACTCTGGGGCCAACGTCCTGACTTTC. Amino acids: CASSPTHSGANVLTF. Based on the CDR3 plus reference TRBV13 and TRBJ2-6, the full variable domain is AAGVIQSPRHLIKEKRETATLKCYPIPRHDTVYWYQQGPGQDPQFLISFYEKMQSDKGSIPDRFSAQQFSDYHSELNMSSLELGDSALYFCASSPTHSGANVLTFGAGSRLTVL.

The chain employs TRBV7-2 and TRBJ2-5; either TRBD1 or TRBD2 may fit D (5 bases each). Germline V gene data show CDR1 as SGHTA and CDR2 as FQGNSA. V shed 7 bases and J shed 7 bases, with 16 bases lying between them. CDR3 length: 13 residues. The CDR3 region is CASTPGGGPTQYF. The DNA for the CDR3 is TGTGCCAGCACTCCGGGTGGGGGTCCGACCCAGTACTTC.

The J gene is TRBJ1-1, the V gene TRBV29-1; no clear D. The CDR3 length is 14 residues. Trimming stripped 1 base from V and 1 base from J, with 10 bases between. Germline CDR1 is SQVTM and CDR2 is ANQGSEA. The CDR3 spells CSVEGALENTEAFF. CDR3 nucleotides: TGCAGCGTTGAAGGGGCACTTGAGAACACTGAAGCTTTCTTT.

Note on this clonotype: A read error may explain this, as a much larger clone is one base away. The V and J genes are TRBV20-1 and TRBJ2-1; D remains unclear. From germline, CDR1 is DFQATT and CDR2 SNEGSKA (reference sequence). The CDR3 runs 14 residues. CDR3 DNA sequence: TGCTGTGCCGACCCCTTTAGCTCCTACAATGAGCAGTTCTTC. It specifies CCADPFSSYNEQFF.

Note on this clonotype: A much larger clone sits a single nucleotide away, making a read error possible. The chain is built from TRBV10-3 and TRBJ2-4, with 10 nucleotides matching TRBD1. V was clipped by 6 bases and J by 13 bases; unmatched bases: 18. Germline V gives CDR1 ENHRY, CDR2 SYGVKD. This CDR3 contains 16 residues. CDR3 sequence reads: CAISPSLGQGLNEQYF. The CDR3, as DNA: TGTGCCATCAGCCCCTCCCTGGGACAGGGGTTGAATGAGCAGTACTTC.

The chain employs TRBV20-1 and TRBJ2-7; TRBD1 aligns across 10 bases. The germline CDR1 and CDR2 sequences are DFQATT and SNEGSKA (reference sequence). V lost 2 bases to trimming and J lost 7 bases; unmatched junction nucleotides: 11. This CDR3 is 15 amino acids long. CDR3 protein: CSARSRDRGYNEQYF. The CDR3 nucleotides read TGCAGTGCTAGAAGCCGGGACAGGGGCTACAATGAGCAGTACTTC.

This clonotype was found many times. CDR3 amino acids: CSAREGTKSGEQFF. CDR3 in DNA: TGCAGTGCTAGAGAAGGGACAAAATCGGGGGAGCAGTTCTTC. This chain joins TRBV20-1 and TRBJ2-1; D is possibly TRBD1 (6 bases). Per the germline V gene, CDR1 is DFQATT and CDR2 is SNEGSKA (reference sequence). This CDR3 has 14 amino acids. Trimming pared 0 bases from V and 10 bases from J, leaving 16 bases between.

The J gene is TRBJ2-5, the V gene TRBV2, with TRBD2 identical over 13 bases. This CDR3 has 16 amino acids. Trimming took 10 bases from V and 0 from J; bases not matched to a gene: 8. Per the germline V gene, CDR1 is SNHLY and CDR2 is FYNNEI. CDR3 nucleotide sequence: TGTGCCACCCAGTGGGGGACTAGCGGGGACCAAGAGACCCAGTACTTC. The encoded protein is CATQWGTSGDQETQYF.

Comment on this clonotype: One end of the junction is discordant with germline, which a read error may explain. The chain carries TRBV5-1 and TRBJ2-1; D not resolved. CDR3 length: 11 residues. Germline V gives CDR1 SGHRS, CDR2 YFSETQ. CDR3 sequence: CTSSRASEQFF. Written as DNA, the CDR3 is TGCACCAGCAGCAGAGCGAGTGAGCAGTTCTTC.

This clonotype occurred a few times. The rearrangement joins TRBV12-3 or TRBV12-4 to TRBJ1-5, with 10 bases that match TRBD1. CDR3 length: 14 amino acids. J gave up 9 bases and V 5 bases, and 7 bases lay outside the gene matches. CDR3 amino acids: CASSPGQGIGPQHF. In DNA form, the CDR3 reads TGTGCCAGCAGTCCGGGACAGGGGATTGGGCCCCAGCATTTT.

In DNA form, the CDR3 reads TGTGCCAGCAGCTTAATGGGTCAGGGGTACGACGAGCAGTACTTC. Protein sequence: CASSLMGQGYDEQYF. The gene calls are TRBV7-9 and TRBJ2-7, with D possibly TRBD1 on 6 matching bases. Trimming shortened V by 2 bases and J by 5 bases, and 16 bases separated the two germline ends. The CDR3 loop spans 15 amino acids. CDR1 and CDR2 from the germline V gene are SEHNR and FQNEAQ (reference sequence).

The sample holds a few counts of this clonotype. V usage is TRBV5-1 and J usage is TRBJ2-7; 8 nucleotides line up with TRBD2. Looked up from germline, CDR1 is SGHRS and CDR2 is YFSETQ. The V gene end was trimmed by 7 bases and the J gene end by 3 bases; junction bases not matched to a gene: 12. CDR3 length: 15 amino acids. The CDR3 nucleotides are TGCGCCAGCCGTCCGGGGGGGAGTCAACTCTACGAGCAGTACTTC. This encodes CASRPGGSQLYEQYF.

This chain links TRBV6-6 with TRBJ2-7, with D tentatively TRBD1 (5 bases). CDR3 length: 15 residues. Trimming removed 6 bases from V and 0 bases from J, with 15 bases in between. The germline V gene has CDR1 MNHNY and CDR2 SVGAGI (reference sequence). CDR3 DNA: TGTGCCAGCAGACCCACAGGTCTAAGCTCCTACGAGCAGTACTTC. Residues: CASRPTGLSSYEQYF.

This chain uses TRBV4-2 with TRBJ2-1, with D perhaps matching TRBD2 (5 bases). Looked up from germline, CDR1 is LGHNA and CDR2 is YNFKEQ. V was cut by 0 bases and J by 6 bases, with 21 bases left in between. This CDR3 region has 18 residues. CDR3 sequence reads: CASSQDVSDTGNCNEQFF. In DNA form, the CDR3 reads TGTGCCAGCAGCCAAGACGTGAGCGACACGGGGAACTGCAATGAGCAGTTCTTC.

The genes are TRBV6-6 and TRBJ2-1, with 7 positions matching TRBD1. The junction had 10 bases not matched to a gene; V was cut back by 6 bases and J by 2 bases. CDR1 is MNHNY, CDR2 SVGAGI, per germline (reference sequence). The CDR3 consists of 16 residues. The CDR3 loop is CASSIRGTDTYNEQFF. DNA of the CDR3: TGTGCCAGCAGCATCCGTGGGACAGATACCTACAATGAGCAGTTCTTC.

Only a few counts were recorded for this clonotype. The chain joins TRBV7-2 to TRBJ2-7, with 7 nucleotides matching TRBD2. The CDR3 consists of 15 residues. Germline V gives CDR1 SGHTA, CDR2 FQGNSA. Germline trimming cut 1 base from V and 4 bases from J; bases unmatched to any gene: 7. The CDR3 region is CASSLGGSAVYEQYF. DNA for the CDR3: TGTGCCAGCAGCTTAGGCGGGAGTGCTGTTTACGAGCAGTACTTC.

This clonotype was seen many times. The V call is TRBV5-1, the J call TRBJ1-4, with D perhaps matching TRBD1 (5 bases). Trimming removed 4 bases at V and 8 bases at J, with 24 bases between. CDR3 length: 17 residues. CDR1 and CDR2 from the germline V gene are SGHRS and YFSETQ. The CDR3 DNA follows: TGCGCCAGCAGCCAGAACCCTGTCGGTGGCAGGGTGGAAAAACTGTTTTTT. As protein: CASSQNPVGGRVEKLFF.

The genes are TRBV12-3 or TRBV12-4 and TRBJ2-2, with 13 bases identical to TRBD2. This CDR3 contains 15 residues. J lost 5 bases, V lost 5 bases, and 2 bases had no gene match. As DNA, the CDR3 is TGTGCCAGCAGTAGGACTAGCGGGAGAACCGGGGAGCTGTTTTTT. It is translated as CASSRTSGRTGELFF.

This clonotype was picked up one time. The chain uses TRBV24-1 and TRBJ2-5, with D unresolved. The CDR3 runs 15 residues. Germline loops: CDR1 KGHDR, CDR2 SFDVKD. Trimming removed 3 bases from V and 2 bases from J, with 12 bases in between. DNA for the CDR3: TGTGCCACCAGTGATGCGCTTTTCGGACAAGAGACCCAGTACTTC. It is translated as CATSDALFGQETQYF.

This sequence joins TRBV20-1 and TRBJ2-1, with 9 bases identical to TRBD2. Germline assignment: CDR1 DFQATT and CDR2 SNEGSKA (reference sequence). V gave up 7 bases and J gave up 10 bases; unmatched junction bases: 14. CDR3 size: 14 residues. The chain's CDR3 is CSVFSGGESGEQFF. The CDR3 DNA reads TGCAGTGTCTTTAGCGGGGGCGAATCGGGGGAGCAGTTCTTC.

Here the CDR3 reads CASSTRGTSGRSYNEQFF. CDR3 nucleotides: TGTGCCAGCAGTACTCGAGGGACTAGCGGGAGATCCTACAATGAGCAGTTCTTC. V gene TRBV27 combines with J gene TRBJ2-1; 14 bases agree with TRBD2. After removal of 5 bases from V and 1 base from J, the junction contained 7 bases not matched to a gene. Germline CDR1 and CDR2: MNHEY and SMNVEV (reference sequence). This CDR3 has 18 amino acids.

This chain's CDR3 is CASSPLAGFYNEQFF. The CDR3 nucleotides read TGTGCCAGCAGCCCCCTAGCGGGGTTCTACAATGAGCAGTTCTTC. This chain uses TRBV7-2 with TRBJ2-1, with 9 bases matching TRBD2. The CDR3 is made up of 15 amino acids. From germline, CDR1 is SGHTA and CDR2 FQGNSA. The junction had 5 bases not matched to a gene; V was cut back by 5 bases and J by 3 bases. The complete variable domain, with remaining parts taken from reference TRBV7-2 and TRBJ2-1, reads GAGVSQSPSNKVTEKGKDVELRCDPISGHTALYWYRQSLGQGLEFLIYFQGNSAPDKSGLPSDRFSAERTGGSVSTLTIQRTQQEDSAVYLCASSPLAGFYNEQFFGPGTRLTVL.

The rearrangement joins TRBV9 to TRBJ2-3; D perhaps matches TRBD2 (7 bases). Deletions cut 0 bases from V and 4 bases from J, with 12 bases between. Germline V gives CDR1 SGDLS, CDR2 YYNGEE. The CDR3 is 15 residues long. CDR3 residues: CASSVVGGGADTQYF. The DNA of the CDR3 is TGTGCCAGCAGCGTAGTTGGCGGGGGCGCAGATACGCAGTATTTT. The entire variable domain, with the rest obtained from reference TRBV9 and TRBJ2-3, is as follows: DSGVTQTPKHLITATGQRVTLRCSPRSGDLSVYWYQQSLDQGLQFLIQYYNGEERAKGNILERFSAQQFPDLHSELNLSSLELGDSALYFCASSVVGGGADTQYFGPGTRLTVL.